Presented here are 5 T cell receptor beta chains from one specimen sequenced in a study of blood T cell repertoires in COVID-19. TCRdb's copy holds only in-frame clones and misses some; the assay was immunoSEQ multiplex PCR. The sample has under 350,000 clones, about 92% seen once. The sequenced sample consisted of PBMCs or T cells enriched from blood (not recorded which). Receptors originate from a man between 60 and 70 years old who had recovered from COVID-19.

The table lists this clone with a few counts. The chain carries TRBV19 and TRBJ1-3; D not certain. V dropped 2 bases and J dropped 1 base, with 6 bases sitting between them. The CDR3 has 14 amino acids. CDR1 and CDR2 from the germline V gene are LNHDA and SQIVND (reference sequence). CDR3 DNA sequence: TGTGCCAGTAGTATATCAGTTTCTGGAAACACCATATATTTT. It is translated as CASSISVSGNTIYF.

This clone was picked up one time. The gene calls are TRBV18 and TRBJ1-1, with 11 bases aligning to TRBD1. Germline V gene data show CDR1 as KGHSH and CDR2 as LQKENI. The CDR3 totals 15 residues. J gave up 4 bases and V 2 bases, and 3 bases lay outside the gene matches. The CDR3: CASSPTGQGATEAFF. In DNA form, the CDR3 reads TGTGCCAGCTCACCAACAGGACAGGGGGCCACTGAAGCTTTCTTT. Complete variable domain (other parts from reference TRBV18 and TRBJ1-1): NAGVMQNPRHLVRRRGQEARLRCSPMKGHSHVYWYRQLPEEGLKFMVYLQKENIIDESGMPKERFSAEFPKEGPSILRIQQVVRGDSAAYFCASSPTGQGATEAFFGQGTRLTVV.

The rearrangement joins TRBV25-1 to TRBJ2-7, with unresolved D. The CDR3 sequence is 11 residues long. Trimming stripped 5 bases from V and 1 base from J, with 3 bases between. Germline assignment: CDR1 MGHDK and CDR2 SYGVNS. The CDR3 reads CASSLSYEQYF. DNA for the CDR3: TGTGCCAGCAGTCTTTCCTACGAGCAGTACTTC.

The count of this clone is one. The chain is built from TRBV4-1 and TRBJ2-1; tentatively, D is TRBD1 (6 bases). The CDR3 spans 14 residues. Germline V gene lookup returns CDR1 MGHRA and CDR2 YSYEKL. The ends were cut back, 3 bases at V and 4 bases at J, with 10 bases in the middle. DNA of the CDR3: TGCGCCAGCAGCCACCGAACAGGGTACAATGAGCAGTTCTTC. As protein: CASSHRTGYNEQFF.

The chain uses TRBV4-3 and TRBJ2-3; D perhaps matches TRBD1 (6 bases). CDR3 length: 15 amino acids. V was trimmed by 0 bases and J by 4 bases, leaving 11 bases between them. Germline V gene lookup returns CDR1 LGHNA and CDR2 YSLEER. CDR3 protein: CASSQDGAGADTQYF. Written as DNA, the CDR3 is TGCGCCAGCAGCCAAGATGGGGCAGGGGCAGATACGCAGTATTTT.